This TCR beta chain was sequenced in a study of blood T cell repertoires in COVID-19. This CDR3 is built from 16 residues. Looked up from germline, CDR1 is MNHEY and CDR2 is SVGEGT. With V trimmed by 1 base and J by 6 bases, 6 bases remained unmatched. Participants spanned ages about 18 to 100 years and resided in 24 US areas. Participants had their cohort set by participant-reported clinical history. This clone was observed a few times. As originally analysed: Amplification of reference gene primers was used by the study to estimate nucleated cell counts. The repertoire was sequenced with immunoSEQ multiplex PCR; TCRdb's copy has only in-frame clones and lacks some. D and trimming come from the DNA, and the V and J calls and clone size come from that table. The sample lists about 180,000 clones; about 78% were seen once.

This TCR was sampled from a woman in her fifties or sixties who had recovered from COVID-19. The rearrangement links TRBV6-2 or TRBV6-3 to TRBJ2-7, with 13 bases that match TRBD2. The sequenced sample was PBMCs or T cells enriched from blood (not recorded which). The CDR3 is CASSYYGLAGVGEQYF. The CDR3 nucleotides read TGTGCCAGCAGTTACTACGGACTAGCGGGAGTGGGCGAGCAGTACTTC.